The 9 T cell receptor beta chains reported below all come from one sample, sequenced in a study of blood T cell repertoires in COVID-19. Sequencing was performed with immunoSEQ multiplex PCR; in TCRdb, only in-frame clones are kept and a portion is missing. Among hundreds of thousands of clones listed, 85% to 90% were seen once. The sequenced sample consisted of PBMCs or T cells enriched from blood (not recorded which). Source of these receptors: a woman in her twenties or thirties who had recovered from COVID-19.

The rearrangement joins TRBV9 to TRBJ1-6, with D maybe TRBD1 (5 bases). Trimming pared 4 bases from V and 7 bases from J, leaving 18 bases between. The length of the CDR3 is 16 residues. The germline gives CDR1 SGDLS, CDR2 YYNGEE. CDR3 loop: CASSPHGGTPNSPLHF. The CDR3 bases are TGTGCCAGCAGCCCACACGGCGGGACTCCCAATTCACCCCTCCACTTT.

This rearrangement joins TRBV11-1 to TRBJ2-7, with D unresolved. CDR3 length: 15 amino acids. The germline V gene encodes CDR1 SGHAT and CDR2 FQDESV (reference sequence). Between the trimmed V and J ends, which lost 2 bases and 0 bases, there was a span of 11 bases. CDR3 residues: CASSLTAGVSYEQYF. The CDR3 DNA is TGTGCCAGCAGCTTAACGGCAGGCGTCTCCTACGAGCAGTACTTC. Variable domain in full (rest from reference TRBV11-1 and TRBJ2-7): EAEVAQSPRYKITEKSQAVAFWCDPISGHATLYWYRQILGQGPELLVQFQDESVVDDSQLPKDRFSAERLKGVDSTLKIQPAELGDSAMYLCASSLTAGVSYEQYFGPGTRLTVT.

The chain has TRBV27 and TRBJ2-5; 8 bases line up with TRBD2. With 8 bases clipped from V and 5 bases from J, the junction kept 4 bases outside the gene matches. The CDR3 has 12 amino acids. CDR1 and CDR2 from the germline V gene are MNHEY and SMNVEV (reference sequence). CDR3 in DNA: TGTGCCAGCGGAAGCGGGAGTGAGACCCAGTACTTC. It translates to CASGSGSETQYF.

The chain couples TRBV20-1 to TRBJ2-1, with 10 bases fitting TRBD2. Germline assignment: CDR1 DFQATT and CDR2 SNEGSKA (reference sequence). The V segment lost 3 bases and the J segment 4 bases; nucleotides outside the gene matches: 6. The CDR3 is 15 residues long. DNA for the CDR3: TGCAGTGCTAGTGGGTCAGCGGGAGGGTACAATGAGCAGTTCTTC. Residues: CSASGSAGGYNEQFF.

With respect to this clone: Other DNA sequences in this sample translate to the same CDR3. This chain uses TRBV20-1 with TRBJ2-1, with TRBD2 matching over 8 bases. CDR3 length: 11 amino acids. Looked up from germline, CDR1 is DFQATT and CDR2 is SNEGSKA (reference sequence). V dropped 6 bases and J dropped 9; count of bases not matched to a gene: 4. The CDR3 spells CSARGGLEQFF. The CDR3 DNA reads as TGCAGTGCCCGGGGGGGACTTGAGCAGTTCTTC.

J is TRBJ1-2 and V is TRBV7-9; maybe TRBD1 (5 bases). CDR3 size: 14 residues. Trimming removed 1 base from V and 4 bases from J, with 10 bases in between. CDR1 is SEHNR, CDR2 FQNEAQ, per germline (reference sequence). The CDR3 is CASSLVSGGYGYTF. CDR3 DNA sequence: TGTGCCAGCAGCTTAGTCAGCGGGGGCTATGGCTACACCTTC.

The rearrangement links TRBV4-1 to TRBJ1-2, with 8 positions matching TRBD1. Germline assignment: CDR1 MGHRA and CDR2 YSYEKL. Germline trimming cut 1 base from V and 6 bases from J; bases unmatched to any gene: 10. This CDR3 comprises 16 residues. CDR3 protein: CASSQGQGPSSDGYTF. Written as DNA, the CDR3 is TGCGCCAGCAGCCAAGGACAGGGGCCTAGTAGCGATGGCTACACCTTC.

Points on this clone: This same CDR3 is encoded by further DNA sequences in the sample. The V call is TRBV7-2, the J call TRBJ1-3; possible D gene TRBD1, 5 bases. Between the trimmed V and J ends, which lost 2 bases and 0 bases, there was a span of 8 bases. The CDR3 consists of 15 residues. The germline V gene encodes CDR1 SGHTA and CDR2 FQGNSA. The CDR3 region is CASSLRQGSGNTIYF. The DNA of the CDR3 is TGTGCCAGCAGCTTACGTCAGGGCTCTGGAAACACCATATATTTT.

This sequence joins TRBV7-9 and TRBJ2-7, with D perhaps matching TRBD2 (7 bases). The CDR3 extends over 14 amino acids. Trimming removed 3 bases from V and 6 bases from J, with 15 bases in between. Germline assignment: CDR1 SEHNR and CDR2 FQNEAQ (reference sequence). In DNA form, the CDR3 reads TGTGCCAGCAGCTTCTCACAGGGAGGGAGCGAGCAGTACTTC. Encoded protein: CASSFSQGGSEQYF.